The next 11 T cell receptor beta chains were all read from a single sample in a study of T-cell memory formation after mild COVID-19. MiXCR was run by TCRdb on the 5' RACE reads, yielding one entry per CDR3 protein. The data hold around 320,000 distinct CDR3 sequences, with just under 20% observed a single time. Sequencing used PBMCs or a T cell subset sorted from them (not recorded which). The receptors shown here come from a young man who had mild COVID-19 (a few samples of this study predate the infection). Cell type and time point are not known.

V is TRBV7-3 and J is TRBJ2-2, with 7 bases fitting TRBD2. This CDR3 contains 15 residues. Germline V gene sequence: CDR1 SGHTA, CDR2 FQGTGA. J lost 4 bases, V lost 5 bases, and 7 bases had no gene match. CDR3 sequence (DNA): TGTGCCAGCAGCCCTCGGACTAGAAGCACCGGGGAGCTGTTTTTT. Translating gives CASSPRTRSTGELFF. The entire variable domain, with the rest obtained from reference TRBV7-3 and TRBJ2-2, is as follows: GAGVSQTPSNKVTEKGKYVELRCDPISGHTALYWYRQSLGQGPEFLIYFQGTGAADDSGLPNDRFFAVRPEGSVSTLKIQRTERGDSAVYLCASSPRTRSTGELFFGEGSRLTVL.

The chain employs TRBV28 and TRBJ1-5; D possibly corresponds to TRBD1 (6 bases). This CDR3 is built from 15 residues. Trimming pared 3 bases from V and 6 bases from J, leaving 15 bases between. Per the germline V gene, CDR1 is MDHEN and CDR2 is SYDVKM. The CDR3 loop reads CASSFTGQKTQPQHF. The CDR3 bases are TGTGCCAGCAGTTTCACAGGACAGAAGACTCAGCCCCAGCATTTT.

This clonotype appeared many times. The chain has TRBV6-5 and TRBJ1-5; no clear D. Germline CDR1 and CDR2: MNHEY and SVGAGI. V was shortened by 5 bases and J by 4 bases, with 21 bases between the two germline ends. This CDR3 spans 17 amino acids. The CDR3 sequence: CASSRTFRGEQNQPQHF. DNA of the CDR3: TGTGCCAGCAGTCGAACTTTCCGGGGAGAACAAAATCAGCCCCAGCATTTT.

The sample holds many counts of this clonotype. The chain links TRBV5-1 to TRBJ2-1; D is unclear. The CDR3 contains 15 residues. CDR1 is SGHRS, CDR2 YFSETQ, per germline. Between the trimmed V and J ends, which lost 1 base and 0 bases, there was a span of 8 bases. The DNA for the CDR3 is TGCGCCAGCAGCTTGTGGGGTATCTCCTACAATGAGCAGTTCTTC. This codes for CASSLWGISYNEQFF.

V and J are TRBV3-1 and TRBJ1-2, with D perhaps TRBD1 (6 bases). Trimming left V 3 bases short and J 4 bases short, with 18 bases between. The CDR3 extends over 16 amino acids. From germline, CDR1 is LGHDT and CDR2 YNNKEL (reference sequence). The CDR3, as DNA: TGTGCCAGCAGCCACCTCCTTCGGACAGCCCTCTATGGCTACACCTTC. Translation: CASSHLLRTALYGYTF.

The rearrangement links TRBV18 to TRBJ1-2; D is perhaps TRBD1 (5 bases). The ends were cut back, 3 bases at V and 2 bases at J, with 13 bases in the middle. The CDR3 length is 15 residues. CDR1 KGHSH and CDR2 LQKENI come from the germline V gene. CDR3 sequence: CASSPPWDGNYGYTF. Written as DNA, the CDR3 is TGTGCCAGCTCACCTCCGTGGGACGGAAACTATGGCTACACCTTC.

This clonotype was seen many times. V gene TRBV29-1 combines with J gene TRBJ2-5, with D hard to call. V dropped 6 bases and J dropped 5 bases, with 13 bases sitting between them. The CDR3 extends over 12 amino acids. Germline V CDR1 and CDR2: SQVTM, ANQGSEA. The CDR3 reads CSVATPWETQYF. The CDR3 nucleotides read TGCAGCGTGGCCACCCCCTGGGAGACCCAGTACTTC. The whole variable domain, remainder taken from reference TRBV29-1 and TRBJ2-5, is SAVISQKPSRDICQRGTSLTIQCQVDSQVTMMFWYRQQPGQSLTLIATANQGSEATYESGFVIDKFPISRPNLTFSTLTVSNMSPEDSSIYLCSVATPWETQYFGPGTRLLVL.

This clonotype was recorded once. The V gene is TRBV7-6, the J gene TRBJ2-1; 10 bases fit TRBD2. Germline CDR1 SGHVS, CDR2 FNYEAQ. This CDR3 region has 15 residues. V trimming: 5 bases; J trimming: 6 bases; junction bases outside the gene matches: 7. CDR3 sequence (DNA): TGTGCCAGCAGCCTCAGCGGGGGGGCCTTCAATGAGCAGTTCTTC. Amino acid sequence: CASSLSGGAFNEQFF.

This clonotype occurred a few times. This rearrangement joins TRBV7-2 to TRBJ2-1; no definite D call. The CDR3 spans 18 residues. From germline, CDR1 is SGHTA and CDR2 FQGNSA. Deletions cut 1 base from V and 0 bases from J, with 16 bases between. The CDR3 DNA reads TGTGCCAGCAGCTTAGGCCCTGGGGTGTCCTCCTCCTACAATGAGCAGTTCTTC. Protein sequence: CASSLGPGVSSSYNEQFF.

The genes are TRBV23-1 and TRBJ1-6; 10 bases match TRBD1. TRBV23-1 is an open reading frame whose function is uncertain. Trimming cost V 0 bases and J 5 bases; bases outside gene matches: 7. The CDR3 spans 18 residues. The CDR3 region is CASSQSRDRGIDNSPLHF. CDR3 DNA sequence: TGCGCCAGCAGTCAATCTCGGGACAGGGGTATCGATAATTCACCCCTCCACTTT.

The V and J genes are TRBV7-2 and TRBJ2-1, with TRBD2 matching 10 bases. Germline V lookup: CDR1 SGHTA, CDR2 FQGNSA. The CDR3 is 16 residues long. V trimming: 5 bases; J trimming: 7 bases; junction bases outside the gene matches: 11. As DNA, the CDR3 is TGTGCCAGCAGCCGCACACTAGCGGGGAGGGGAAATGAGCAGTTCTTC. Translating it yields CASSRTLAGRGNEQFF.